A single sample is the source of the 9 T cell receptor beta chains below, sequenced in a study of T cell responses to AZD1222 COVID-19 vaccine. Here immunoSEQ multiplex PCR was the method, and the copy in TCRdb shows in-frame clones only, minus some. Altogether about 180,000 clones are present, roughly nine tenths being singletons, with the ten largest covering 1.5% to 2%. Specimen: peripheral blood, collected on day 0 of AZD1222 vaccination. The source of these receptors is an adult in good health.

The chain recombines TRBV3-1 (or the pseudogene TRBV3-2) with TRBJ1-5; TRBD1 agrees at 7 bases. Looked up from germline, CDR1 is LGHDT and CDR2 is YNNKEL (reference sequence). V was clipped by 4 bases and J by 7 bases; unmatched bases: 4. The CDR3 is 13 residues long. The CDR3 spells CASSPDRVQPQHF. CDR3 DNA: TGTGCCAGCAGCCCTGACAGGGTCCAGCCCCAGCATTTT.

This clone was counted a single time. The chain is built from TRBV6-6 and TRBJ1-1; no firm D call. The CDR3 has 13 residues. CDR1 is MNHNY, CDR2 SVGAGI, per germline (reference sequence). The germline V and J ends were trimmed by 7 bases and 0 bases, with 9 bases remaining between them. The CDR3 nucleotides are TGTGCCAGCAACAGCGAGCTGAACACTGAAGCTTTCTTT. Amino acids: CASNSELNTEAFF.

This clone was recorded many times. The CDR3 spells CASSQEITYEQYV. CDR3 coding DNA: TGCGCCAGCAGCCAAGAAATAACCTACGAGCAGTACGTC. The chain has TRBV4-1 and TRBJ2-7, with no clear D. V dropped 0 bases and J dropped 2 bases, with 5 bases sitting between them. The CDR3 runs 13 residues. CDR1 and CDR2 from the germline V gene are MGHRA and YSYEKL.

The chain carries TRBV20-1 and TRBJ1-3; D unclear. Trimming took 3 bases from V and 8 from J, leaving 8 bases between them. This CDR3 has 11 residues. Germline values: CDR1 DFQATT, CDR2 SNEGSKA (reference sequence). The chain's CDR3 is CSASEYDTIYF. CDR3 in DNA: TGCAGTGCTAGCGAGTATGACACCATATATTTT.

The chain carries TRBV6-5 and TRBJ2-7; 9 bases fit TRBD1. Unmatched junction bases numbered 7, after V lost 6 bases and J lost 7 bases. Germline CDR1 and CDR2: MNHEY and SVGAGI. The CDR3 loop spans 13 amino acids. CDR3 in amino acids: CASRWTGVGEQYF. CDR3 in DNA: TGTGCCAGCAGATGGACAGGGGTGGGGGAGCAGTACTTC.

The V call is TRBV2, the J call TRBJ2-3; 8 bases align to TRBD1. The CDR3 consists of 14 residues. The V gene end was trimmed by 8 bases and the J gene end by 0 bases; junction bases not matched to a gene: 4. Per germline, CDR1 SNHLY and CDR2 FYNNEI. CDR3 protein: CASGQGVSTDTQYF. Written as DNA, the CDR3 is TGTGCCAGCGGACAGGGAGTTAGCACAGATACGCAGTATTTT.

In DNA, the CDR3 is TGTGCCAGCAGCCTGCTGGGCGAGCAGTACTTC. This codes for CASSLLGEQYF. J is TRBJ2-7 and V is TRBV3-1 (or the pseudogene TRBV3-2), with D hard to call. The germline V and J ends were trimmed by 4 bases and 6 bases, with 7 bases remaining between them. This CDR3 comprises 11 residues. CDR1 and CDR2 from the germline V gene are LGHDT and YNNKEL (reference sequence).

The CDR3 loop reads CASSFTLSVAVSSDTQYF. In DNA form, the CDR3 reads TGTGCCAGCAGCTTTACCCTATCCGTAGCGGTTAGCTCGGATACGCAGTATTTT. The gene calls are TRBV11-2 and TRBJ2-3; D is perhaps TRBD2 (6 bases). The CDR3 has 18 residues. The germline CDR1 and CDR2 sequences are SGHAT and FQNNGV. The V and J ends lost 3 bases and 6 bases respectively, with 25 bases between them. Looking up the rest from reference TRBV11-2 and TRBJ2-3 gives the full variable domain: EAGVAQSPRYKIIEKRQSVAFWCNPISGHATLYWYQQILGQGPKLLIQFQNNGVVDDSQLPKDRFSAERLKGVDSTLKIQPAKLEDSAVYLCASSFTLSVAVSSDTQYFGPGTRLTVL.

This CDR3 is CASSLGGNTNQPQHF. The CDR3 bases are TGTGCCAGCAGCCTAGGGGGGAACACTAATCAGCCCCAGCATTTT. The genes are TRBV27 and TRBJ1-5, with D possibly matching TRBD1 (6 bases). The V end was cut by 6 bases, the J end by 4 bases, with 16 bases between. The CDR3 contains 15 residues. Germline V gives CDR1 MNHEY, CDR2 SMNVEV (reference sequence).